Shown below are 2 T cell receptor beta chains from a single sample sequenced in a study of T cell responses to AZD1222 COVID-19 vaccine. Method: immunoSEQ multiplex PCR; TCRdb's copy keeps in-frame clones and lacks some. Of tens of thousands of clones in the sample, roughly nine tenths were seen once. The starting material was peripheral blood, obtained 28 days after the second AZD1222 dose. All receptors derive from an adult who received the AZD1222 COVID-19 vaccine.

The chain joins TRBV10-2 to TRBJ2-6; TRBD1 matches at 10 bases. Germline trimming cut 0 bases from V and 0 bases from J; bases unmatched to any gene: 5. The CDR3 loop spans 19 amino acids. Germline V gene data show CDR1 as WSHSY and CDR2 as SAAADI. The CDR3, as DNA: TGCGCCAGCAGTGAGTCCTACGGGACAGGGGCCTCTGGGGCCAACGTCCTGACTTTC. Protein sequence: CASSESYGTGASGANVLTF.

The rearrangement joins TRBV12-3 or TRBV12-4 to TRBJ2-1; unclear D gene. Trimming took off 0 bases at V and 10 bases at J, with 7 bases between the two ends. The CDR3 is 12 amino acids. The CDR3 is CASSLAAQEQFF. The CDR3 nucleotides are TGTGCCAGCAGTTTAGCGGCCCAGGAGCAGTTCTTC.